This is a list of T cell receptor beta chains from one sample in a study of OX40 agonist ivuxolimab in advanced cancers. Repertoires were generated with immunoSEQ multiplex PCR, while TCRdb's copy carries only in-frame clones and drops some. The repertoire holds tens of thousands of clones, with approximately 81% as singletons. Sequencing used CD4+ or CD8+ T cells sorted from blood, obtained in a trial of the OX40 agonist ivuxolimab. All receptors derive from an adult with an advanced solid tumor such as melanoma, head and neck, liver or kidney cancer. Each CDR3 is given with its conserved first and last residue. D genes are given only for firm matches. Only some rows state a clone size, as once, few, many or a class for expanded clones.

D gene	clone size	V gene	J gene	CDR3 protein	CDR3 DNA
.	.	TRBV7-2	TRBJ1-6	CASRPDRISYNSPLHF	TGTGCCAGCAGACCAGACAGGATCTCCTATAATTCACCCCTCCACTTT
.	.	TRBV5-1	TRBJ2-1	CATRLTEYNEQFF	TGCGCCACCCGGTTGACGGAGTACAATGAGCAGTTCTTC
TRBD1	few	TRBV6-1	TRBJ1-2	CASSEGRTGVPYGYTF	TGTGCCAGCAGTGAAGGACGCACAGGGGTCCCCTATGGCTACACCTTC
.	.	TRBV7-8	TRBJ2-5	CASSAQGWETQYF	TGTGCCAGCAGCGCCCAGGGGTGGGAGACCCAGTACTTC
.	.	TRBV5-1	TRBJ1-1	CASSLWGSGSGTEAFF	TGCGCCAGCAGCTTGTGGGGGTCCGGATCGGGGACTGAAGCTTTCTTT
.	.	TRBV29-1	TRBJ1-4	CSVKTATNEKLFF	TGCAGCGTCAAGACTGCAACTAATGAAAAACTGTTTTTT
TRBD1	.	TRBV6-6	TRBJ1-1	CAIGTGEGTEAFF	TGTGCCATAGGGACAGGGGAGGGGACTGAAGCTTTCTTT
TRBD1	few	TRBV5-6	TRBJ1-3	CASSLRGQQGNTIYF	TGTGCCAGCAGCCTCAGGGGGCAGCAAGGAAACACCATATATTTT
.	.	TRBV11-2	TRBJ2-7	CASSPISRLGGNSYEQYF	TGTGCCAGCAGCCCTATTAGTAGACTAGGGGGTAACTCGTACGAGCAGTACTTC
TRBD1	.	TRBV11-3	TRBJ2-2	CASGDRADTGELFF	TGTGCCAGCGGGGACAGGGCGGACACCGGGGAGCTGTTTTTT
.	.	TRBV6-5	TRBJ2-5	CASRQGGSQETQYF	TGTGCCAGCAGACAGGGAGGTTCTCAAGAGACCCAGTACTTC
.	.	TRBV9	TRBJ1-2	CASSPQWGPVGYTF	TGTGCCAGCAGCCCCCAGTGGGGCCCTGTTGGCTACACCTTC
.	.	TRBV7-9	TRBJ2-5	CASSLQGYQETQYF	TGTGCCAGCAGCCTACAGGGTTACCAAGAGACCCAGTACTTC
TRBD1	.	TRBV5-1	TRBJ2-1	CASSSQGAGGNEQFF	TGCGCCAGCAGCTCCCAGGGGGCGGGTGGCAATGAGCAGTTCTTC
.	.	TRBV18	TRBJ1-2	CASSPQSGNYGYTF	TGTGCCAGCTCACCACAGTCAGGCAACTATGGCTACACCTTC
.	.	TRBV6-5	TRBJ1-4	CASFEEKLFF	TGTGCCAGCTTCGAGGAAAAACTGTTTTTT
TRBD2	.	TRBV19	TRBJ2-2	CASTLGLAGPGELFF	TGTGCCAGTACCCTTGGACTAGCGGGCCCCGGGGAGCTGTTTTTT
.	.	TRBV9	TRBJ1-2	CASSVDGVGGYTF	TGTGCCAGCAGCGTAGATGGGGTCGGGGGCTACACCTTC